These T cell receptor beta chains were read from a single sample in a study of Graves' ophthalmopathy and Graves' hyperthyroidism. TCRdb redid the calling of the multiplex PCR reads with MiXCR, one entry per CDR3 protein. The sample lists 680,000 or so distinct CDR3 sequences, approximately 21% seen once, with approximately 6.9% in the top ten. Sample: peripheral blood. The receptors derive from a woman aged 18-29 years with stable Graves' hyperthyroidism. Some clones in this sample may be carry-over from other donors' samples. Both conserved end residues are part of each CDR3. Fields, in order: clone size, CDR3 length, J gene, D gene, V gene, CDR3 protein, CDR3 DNA. D genes are given only for firm matches. Rows may omit the clone size; those that give it use once, few, many or a size class.

many	14	TRBJ2-7	NA	TRBV27	CASSLSRATYEQYF	TGTGCCAGCAGTTTATCCCGGGCAACCTACGAGCAGTACTTC
NA	16	TRBJ1-1	NA	TRBV28	CASSQPGDGLNTEAFF	TGTGCCAGCAGCCAACCGGGAGACGGACTAAACACTGAAGCTTTCTTT
NA	12	TRBJ2-7	NA	TRBV28	CASSLSASRADF	TGTGCCAGCAGTTTATCGGCCAGCAGAGCGGACTTC
many	16	TRBJ1-5	TRBD1	TRBV6-1	CASRKTGSNSNQPQHF	TGTGCCAGCAGAAAGACAGGGTCGAACAGCAATCAGCCCCAGCATTTT
many	14	TRBJ1-5	NA	TRBV27	CASRLSFGNQPQHF	TGTGCCAGCAGGCTTAGTTTCGGCAATCAGCCCCAGCATTTT
NA	15	TRBJ1-1	TRBD1	TRBV6-1	CASSEAGGQITEAFF	TGTGCCAGCAGTGAAGCAGGGGGACAGATAACTGAAGCTTTCTTT
many	14	TRBJ1-6	TRBD1	TRBV2	CASLERDSSSPLHF	TGTGCCAGCCTCGAACGGGACAGTAGTTCACCCCTCCACTTT
NA	14	TRBJ2-7	NA	TRBV10-3	CAISETPQGDEQYF	TGTGCCATCAGTGAGACCCCACAGGGAGACGAGCAGTACTTC
NA	14	TRBJ2-2	TRBD2	TRBV5-4	CATPSGENTGELCF	TGTGCCACCCCTAGCGGGGAGAACACCGGGGAGCTGTGTTTT
many	14	TRBJ2-5	TRBD1	TRBV12-5	CASGRDRHQETQYF	TGTGCTAGTGGCCGGGACAGGCATCAAGAGACCCAGTACTTC
many	13	TRBJ2-7	TRBD2	TRBV10-2	CASSREETYEQYF	TGCGCCAGCAGCCGGGAGGAGACCTACGAGCAGTACTTC
NA	18	TRBJ2-7	TRBD2	TRBV7-2	CASSLVLAGDSRPAEQYF	TGTGCCAGCAGCTTAGTACTAGCGGGCGACTCCAGACCTGCCGAGCAGTACTTC
NA	15	TRBJ2-2	TRBD1	TRBV12-3/TRBV12-4	CASSTRQGLTGELFF	TGTGCCAGCAGTACCAGACAGGGGTTGACCGGGGAGCTGTTTTTT
NA	15	TRBJ2-5	NA	TRBV18	CASSPGDTFQETQDF	TGTGCCAGCTCACCAGGGGACACCTTCCAAGAGACCCAGGACTTC
many	11	TRBJ2-7	NA	TRBV6-1	CASNWGNEQYF	TGTGCCAGTAACTGGGGGAACGAGCAGTACTTC
NA	14	TRBJ1-1	NA	TRBV4-1	CASSQDPGKGRAFF	TGCGCCAGCAGCCAAGACCCGGGGAAGGGGAGAGCTTTCTTT